This passage covers 11 T cell receptor beta chains from one sample sequenced in a study of blood T cell repertoires in COVID-19. The table came from immunoSEQ multiplex PCR; TCRdb's copy has only in-frame clones and leaves some out. The sample holds about 240,000 clones, more than 75% seen once. The sequenced sample consisted of peripheral blood. The source is a woman aged 40-49 years who had recovered from COVID-19.

The V and J genes are TRBV7-3 and TRBJ2-1; weak D call: TRBD2 (5 bases). The CDR3 has 18 amino acids. From germline, CDR1 is SGHTA and CDR2 FQGTGA. Trimming removed 4 bases from V and 6 bases from J, with 25 bases in between. CDR3 region: CASSSEPGRASRGNEQFF. The DNA for the CDR3 is TGTGCCAGCAGCTCCGAGCCCGGGCGCGCTAGCCGTGGCAATGAGCAGTTCTTC.

The V call is TRBV19, the J call TRBJ1-5; a possible D gene is TRBD1 (5 bases). The CDR3 runs to 15 residues. The V gene lost 5 bases and the J gene lost 4 bases, with 15 bases spanning the gap. CDR1 is LNHDA, CDR2 SQIVND, per germline (reference sequence). The CDR3: CASSPGPGLNQPQHF. For the CDR3, the DNA is TGTGCCAGTAGTCCCGGACCGGGACTAAATCAGCCCCAGCATTTT.

This clone was recorded once. V gene TRBV7-2 combines with J gene TRBJ2-7; a possible D gene is TRBD1 (5 bases). The CDR3 is 16 amino acids. V lost 1 base, J lost 0 bases, and 13 bases lay in between. Germline CDR1 SGHTA, CDR2 FQGNSA. The DNA of the CDR3 is TGTGCCAGCAGCTTAGTGGGGCGGAAGGACTCCTACGAGCAGTACGTC. It yields the protein CASSLVGRKDSYEQYV.

The gene calls are TRBV10-3 and TRBJ2-7; unclear D gene. Looked up from germline, CDR1 is ENHRY and CDR2 is SYGVKD. The CDR3 is 11 residues long. The V end lost 10 bases, the J end lost 3 bases, and 10 bases lay between the germline ends. Here the CDR3 reads CATKSGYEQYV. CDR3 in DNA: TGTGCCACCAAGTCCGGCTACGAGCAGTACGTC.

This clone was seen only once. This chain links TRBV29-1 with TRBJ1-1; D remains unclear. Germline V gives CDR1 SQVTM, CDR2 ANQGSEA. The CDR3 has 12 residues. V lost 5 bases, J lost 4 bases, and 11 bases lay in between. The DNA of the CDR3 is TGCAGCGTTAAAACGGGGAGCACTGAAGCTTTCTTT. Residues: CSVKTGSTEAFF.

This chain uses TRBV3-1 (or the pseudogene TRBV3-2) with TRBJ1-1, with D perhaps matching TRBD1 (6 bases). V shed 4 bases and J shed 11 bases, with 17 bases lying between them. The CDR3 runs 13 residues. CDR1 and CDR2 from the germline V gene are LGHDT and YNNKEL (reference sequence). CDR3 region: CASSPTGGFRAFF. CDR3 nucleotides: TGTGCCAGCAGCCCGACGGGGGGCTTCAGGGCTTTCTTT.

Note on this clone: The sample holds other DNA sequences that translate to the same CDR3. The chain links TRBV18 to TRBJ2-1, with D perhaps TRBD2 (6 bases). Between the trimmed V and J ends, which lost 0 bases and 8 bases, there was a span of 8 bases. The CDR3 contains 13 residues. Germline CDR1 and CDR2: KGHSH and LQKENI. The CDR3 region has the DNA TGTGCCAGCTCACCACCGGGGGGTGATGAGCAGTTCTTC. It is translated as CASSPPGGDEQFF.

The CDR3 region has the DNA TGTGCCAGCAGCTTAGGGGGCCCCGGGGGGGAGGAGACCCAGTACTTC. It yields the protein CASSLGGPGGEETQYF. The rearrangement uses TRBV11-3 and TRBJ2-5, with TRBD2 matching over 8 bases. The CDR3 has 16 amino acids. J lost 5 bases, V lost 1 base, and 9 bases had no gene match. Germline V CDR1 and CDR2: SGHNT, YENEEA.

The V and J genes are TRBV2 and TRBJ2-5; D is perhaps TRBD2 (5 bases). The CDR3 spans 13 residues. The germline CDR1 and CDR2 sequences are SNHLY and FYNNEI. V lost 6 bases, J lost 7 bases, and 15 bases lay in between. The CDR3 nucleotides are TGTGCCAGCAGCCTCGGCCCCGAGGGGACCCAGTACTTC. This codes for CASSLGPEGTQYF.

V usage is TRBV27 and J usage is TRBJ1-1; D is unclear. Germline V gene sequence: CDR1 MNHEY, CDR2 SMNVEV (reference sequence). The CDR3 is 14 amino acids. V lost 4 bases and J 6 bases, leaving 15 bases between the germline ends. The CDR3 reads CASSSPGSSPEAFF. The CDR3 DNA sequence: TGTGCCAGCAGTTCACCGGGGTCTAGCCCTGAAGCTTTCTTT.

The rearrangement joins TRBV19 to TRBJ2-1; D is unresolved. Looked up from germline, CDR1 is LNHDA and CDR2 is SQIVND (reference sequence). Trimming took 6 bases from V and 0 from J, leaving 9 bases between them. The CDR3 consists of 14 residues. CDR3: CASSTMSSYNEQFF. CDR3 bases: TGTGCCAGTAGCACCATGAGCTCCTACAATGAGCAGTTCTTC. Complete variable domain (other parts from reference TRBV19 and TRBJ2-1): DGGITQSPKYLFRKEGQNVTLSCEQNLNHDAMYWYRQDPGQGLRLIYYSQIVNDFQKGDIAEGYSVSREKKESFPLTVTSAQKNPTAFYLCASSTMSSYNEQFFGPGTRLTVL.